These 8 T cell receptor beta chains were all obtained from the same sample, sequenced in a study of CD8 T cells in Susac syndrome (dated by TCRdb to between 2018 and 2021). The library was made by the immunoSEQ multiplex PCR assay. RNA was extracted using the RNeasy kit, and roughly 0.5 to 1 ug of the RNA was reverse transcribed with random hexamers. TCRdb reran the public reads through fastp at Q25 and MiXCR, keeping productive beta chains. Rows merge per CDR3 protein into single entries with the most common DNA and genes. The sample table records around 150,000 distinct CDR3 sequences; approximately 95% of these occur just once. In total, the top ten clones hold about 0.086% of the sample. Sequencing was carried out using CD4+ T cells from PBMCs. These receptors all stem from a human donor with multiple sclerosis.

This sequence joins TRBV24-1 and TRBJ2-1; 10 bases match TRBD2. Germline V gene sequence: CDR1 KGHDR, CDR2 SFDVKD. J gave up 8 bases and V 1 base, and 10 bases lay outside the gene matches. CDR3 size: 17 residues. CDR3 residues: CATSDFVSSGRGHEQFF. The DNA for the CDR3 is TGTGCCACCAGTGATTTTGTCTCTAGCGGGAGAGGTCATGAGCAGTTCTTC.

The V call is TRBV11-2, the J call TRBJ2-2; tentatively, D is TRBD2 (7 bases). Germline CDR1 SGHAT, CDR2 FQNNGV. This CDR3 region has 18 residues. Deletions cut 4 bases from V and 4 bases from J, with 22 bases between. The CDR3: CASSSDIGGGRSTGELFF. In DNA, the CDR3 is TGTGCCAGCAGCTCGGACATAGGGGGAGGGCGTTCCACCGGGGAGCTGTTTTTT.

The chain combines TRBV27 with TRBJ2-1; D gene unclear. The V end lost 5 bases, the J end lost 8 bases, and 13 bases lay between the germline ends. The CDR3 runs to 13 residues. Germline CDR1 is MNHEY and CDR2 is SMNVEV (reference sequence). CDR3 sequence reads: CASSLLPGHEQFF. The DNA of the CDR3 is TGTGCCAGCAGTCTCCTCCCCGGCCATGAGCAGTTCTTC.

DNA for the CDR3: TGCAGCGTACAGGGGTCAAGAATGGCTTTCTTT. Protein sequence: CSVQGSRMAFF. The chain joins TRBV29-1 to TRBJ1-1; 7 bases match TRBD1. This CDR3 comprises 11 residues. Losses at the gene ends were 6 bases for V and 11 bases for J; bases not matched to a gene: 9. Germline V lookup: CDR1 SQVTM, CDR2 ANQGSEA.

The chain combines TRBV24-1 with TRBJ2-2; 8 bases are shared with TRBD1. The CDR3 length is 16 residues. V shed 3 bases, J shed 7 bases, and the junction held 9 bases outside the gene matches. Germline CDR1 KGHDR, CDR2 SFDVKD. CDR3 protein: CATSDTRDRLGGELFF. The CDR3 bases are TGTGCCACCAGTGATACCCGGGACAGGTTAGGCGGGGAGCTGTTTTTT.

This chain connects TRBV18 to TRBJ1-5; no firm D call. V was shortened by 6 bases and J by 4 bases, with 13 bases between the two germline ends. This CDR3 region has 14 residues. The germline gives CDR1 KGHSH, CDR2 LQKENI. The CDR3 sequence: CASSPARKNQPQHF. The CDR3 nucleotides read TGTGCCAGCTCCCCGGCCAGGAAAAATCAGCCCCAGCATTTT.

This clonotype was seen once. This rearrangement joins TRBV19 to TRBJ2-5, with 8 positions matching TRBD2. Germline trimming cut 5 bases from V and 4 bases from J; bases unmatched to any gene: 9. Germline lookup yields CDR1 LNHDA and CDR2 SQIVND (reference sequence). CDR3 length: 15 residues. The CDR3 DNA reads TGTGCCAGTAGTCCTCATAGCGGGAAGGGAGAGACCCAGTACTTC. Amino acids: CASSPHSGKGETQYF.

CDR3 in DNA: TGTGCCAGCAGATCGGGGGACACTGAAGCTTTCTTT. Its protein product is CASRSGDTEAFF. The chain uses TRBV3-1 and TRBJ1-1; maybe TRBD1 (5 bases). Looked up from germline, CDR1 is LGHDT and CDR2 is YNNKEL (reference sequence). The CDR3 is 12 amino acids. V dropped 6 bases and J dropped 3 bases, with 8 bases sitting between them.